The present T cell receptor (beta chain) was sequenced within a study of cytotoxic CD8 clonotypes in ibrutinib-treated CLL. Germline V lookup: CDR1 SNHLY, CDR2 FYNNEI. The CDR3 is made up of 14 amino acids. Trimming took 3 bases from V and 4 from J; bases not matched to a gene: 3. TCRdb's copy holds only in-frame clones and misses some; the assay was immunoSEQ multiplex PCR. The sample has roughly 160,000 clones; more than 80% are singletons. The material was PBMCs, obtained after 24 months of ibrutinib treatment. The V gene is TRBV2, the J gene TRBJ1-5; 7 nucleotides agree with TRBD1. The TCR comes from a human donor with chronic lymphocytic leukemia. The DNA of the CDR3 is TGTGCCAGCAGTGAGGGACAGCTGAATCAGCCCCAGCATTTT. This gives the protein CASSEGQLNQPQHF.